The rows below give T cell receptor beta chains drawn from one sample of a study of beta chain features in type 1 diabetes. Method: immunoSEQ multiplex PCR; TCRdb's copy keeps in-frame clones and lacks some. The sample consists of over 650,000 clones, about 14% of them appearing once. The sample was naive CD4+ T cells from blood. The receptors here all came from a man between 18 and 29 years old with type 1 diabetes. CDR3s include the opening cysteine and the closing phenylalanine or tryptophan. A D gene is named only where the DNA matches it firmly. Clone size appears in some rows only: once, few, many, or a class for an expanded clone.

CDR3 protein	CDR3 DNA	clone size	CDR3 length	V gene	J gene	D gene
CASSPGGTGGYNQPQHF	TGTGCCAGCAGCCCCGGGGGGACAGGGGGCTACAATCAGCCCCAGCATTTT	few	17	TRBV7-9	TRBJ1-5	TRBD1
CASSLTVTSGSTDTQYF	TGTGCCAGCAGCTTGACAGTGACTAGCGGGAGTACAGATACGCAGTATTTT	few	17	TRBV5-4	TRBJ2-3	TRBD2
CASLDPGQDNEKLFF	TGTGCCAGTCTAGATCCGGGACAGGATAATGAAAAACTGTTTTTT	-	15	TRBV6-6	TRBJ1-4	TRBD1
CSARNGDTQYF	TGCAGTGCTAGGAATGGTGATACGCAGTATTTT	few	11	TRBV20-1	TRBJ2-3	-
CASSAGRTGADTQYF	TGTGCCAGCAGCGCCGGGAGGACCGGGGCGGATACGCAGTATTTT	once	15	TRBV11-3	TRBJ2-3	TRBD2
CSVEVGTSGSGETQYF	TGCAGCGTTGAGGTCGGGACTAGCGGGAGTGGGGAGACCCAGTACTTC	-	16	TRBV29-1	TRBJ2-5	TRBD2
CASSLEVDLEAFF	TGTGCCAGCAGCTTGGAAGTAGACCTTGAAGCTTTCTTT	-	13	TRBV5-6	TRBJ1-1	-
CASSPRPQNTEAFF	TGCGCCAGCAGCCCCCGGCCTCAGAACACTGAAGCTTTCTTT	few	14	TRBV4-3	TRBJ1-1	-
CAWSGTGPQPQHF	TGTGCCTGGAGTGGTACAGGGCCTCAGCCCCAGCATTTT	few	13	TRBV30	TRBJ1-5	-
CASSQGTSGREQFF	TGTGCCAGCAGTCAGGGGACTAGCGGGAGGGAGCAGTTCTTC	few	14	TRBV6-6	TRBJ2-1	TRBD2
CASRPTRDPSGQYF	TGTGCCAGCAGACCTACCAGGGACCCGAGTGGGCAGTACTTC	few	14	TRBV7-9	TRBJ2-7	-
CASRPASGRAVSYNEQFF	TGTGCCAGTAGGCCGGCTAGCGGGAGGGCCGTTTCCTACAATGAGCAGTTCTTC	few	18	TRBV19	TRBJ2-1	TRBD2
CASSVDRGKGETQYF	TGTGCCAGCAGCGTAGACAGGGGAAAGGGCGAGACCCAGTACTTC	-	15	TRBV9	TRBJ2-5	TRBD1